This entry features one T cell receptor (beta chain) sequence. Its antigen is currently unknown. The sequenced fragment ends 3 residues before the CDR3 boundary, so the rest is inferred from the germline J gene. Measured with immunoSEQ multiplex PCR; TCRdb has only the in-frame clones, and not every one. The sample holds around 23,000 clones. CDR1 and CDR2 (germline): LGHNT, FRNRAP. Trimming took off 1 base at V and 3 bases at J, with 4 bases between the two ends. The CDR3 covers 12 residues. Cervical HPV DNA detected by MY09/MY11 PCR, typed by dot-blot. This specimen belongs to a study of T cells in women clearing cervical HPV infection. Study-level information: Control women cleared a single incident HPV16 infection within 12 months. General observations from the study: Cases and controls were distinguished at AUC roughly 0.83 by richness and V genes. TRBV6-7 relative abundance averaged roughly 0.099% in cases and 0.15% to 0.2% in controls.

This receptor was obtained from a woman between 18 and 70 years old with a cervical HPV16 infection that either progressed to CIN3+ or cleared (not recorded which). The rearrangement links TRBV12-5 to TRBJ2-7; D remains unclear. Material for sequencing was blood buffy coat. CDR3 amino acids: CASGLGLYEQYF. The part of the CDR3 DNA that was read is TGTGCTAGTGGTTTGGGACTCTACGAG.